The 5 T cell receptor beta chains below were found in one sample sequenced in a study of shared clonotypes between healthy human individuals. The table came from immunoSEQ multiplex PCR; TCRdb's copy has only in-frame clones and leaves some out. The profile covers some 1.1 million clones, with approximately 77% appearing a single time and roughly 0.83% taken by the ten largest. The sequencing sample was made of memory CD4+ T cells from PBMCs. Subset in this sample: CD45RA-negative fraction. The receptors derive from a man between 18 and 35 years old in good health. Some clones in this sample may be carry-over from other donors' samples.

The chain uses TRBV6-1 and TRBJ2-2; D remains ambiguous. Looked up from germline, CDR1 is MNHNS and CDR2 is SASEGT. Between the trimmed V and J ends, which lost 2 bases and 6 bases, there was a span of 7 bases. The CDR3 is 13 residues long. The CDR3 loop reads CASSEFGAGELFF. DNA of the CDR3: TGTGCCAGCAGTGAATTTGGAGCCGGGGAGCTGTTTTTT.

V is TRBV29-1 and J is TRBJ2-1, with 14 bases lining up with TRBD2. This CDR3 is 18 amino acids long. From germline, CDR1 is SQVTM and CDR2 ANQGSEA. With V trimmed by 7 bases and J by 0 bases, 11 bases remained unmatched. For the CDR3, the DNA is TGCAGCGCAAAGGGACTAGCGGGAGAATTAAGCTCCTACAATGAGCAGTTCTTC. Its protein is CSAKGLAGELSSYNEQFF.

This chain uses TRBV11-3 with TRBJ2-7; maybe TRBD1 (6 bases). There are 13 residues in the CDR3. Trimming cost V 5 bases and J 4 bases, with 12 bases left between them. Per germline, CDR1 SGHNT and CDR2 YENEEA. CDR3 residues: CASSLRTGYEQYF. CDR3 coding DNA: TGTGCCAGCAGCCTACGAACAGGGTACGAGCAGTACTTC.

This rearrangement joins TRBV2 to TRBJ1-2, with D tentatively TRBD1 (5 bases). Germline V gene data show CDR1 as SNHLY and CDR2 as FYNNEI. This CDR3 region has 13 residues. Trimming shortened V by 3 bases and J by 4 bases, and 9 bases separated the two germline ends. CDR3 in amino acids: CASSEGVVYGYTF. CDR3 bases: TGTGCCAGCAGTGAGGGGGTGGTCTATGGCTACACCTTC.

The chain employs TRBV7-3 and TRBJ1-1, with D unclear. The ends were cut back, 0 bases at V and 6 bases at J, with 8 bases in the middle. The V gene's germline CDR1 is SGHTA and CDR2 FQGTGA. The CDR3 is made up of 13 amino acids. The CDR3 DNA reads TGTGCCAGCAGCTTAACGAGGGAGGCTGAAGCTTTCTTT. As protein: CASSLTREAEAFF.